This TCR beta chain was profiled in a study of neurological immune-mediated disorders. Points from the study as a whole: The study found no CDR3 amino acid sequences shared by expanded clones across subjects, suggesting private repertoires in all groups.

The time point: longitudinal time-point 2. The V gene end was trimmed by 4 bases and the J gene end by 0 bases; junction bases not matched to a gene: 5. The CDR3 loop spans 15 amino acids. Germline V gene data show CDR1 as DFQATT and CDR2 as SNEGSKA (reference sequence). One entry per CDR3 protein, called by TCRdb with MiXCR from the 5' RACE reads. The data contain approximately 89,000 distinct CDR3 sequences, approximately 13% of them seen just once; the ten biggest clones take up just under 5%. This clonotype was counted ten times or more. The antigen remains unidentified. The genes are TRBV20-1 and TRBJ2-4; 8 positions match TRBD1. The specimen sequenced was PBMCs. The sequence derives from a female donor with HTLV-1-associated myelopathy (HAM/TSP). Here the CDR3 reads CSATTGGLAKNIQYF. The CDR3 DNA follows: TGCAGTGCTACAACAGGGGGTCTAGCCAAAAACATTCAGTACTTC.